This section outlines one T cell receptor beta chain sequence together with its context. The trim removed 2 bases at V and 5 bases at J, leaving 7 bases unmatched. The CDR3 runs 16 residues. Germline CDR1 and CDR2: SEHNR and FQNEAQ (reference sequence). The entry originates in a study of blood T cells in healthy people across ages. With a J-beta primer mix and a sample-barcoded 5' primer, a second PCR ran about 7 to 12 cycles. MiXCR, run by TCRdb on the 5' RACE reads, gives a single entry per CDR3 protein. The sample has a few hundred thousand distinct CDR3 sequences, around 27% seen once. Each sample had at least 7 million PBMCs isolated. The sample was also reused in another study, on T cells of mothers and their children. Turning to that study: Three healthy Caucasian mothers served as donors, and their six children did as well. Overlap measured in related mother-child pairs was slightly, non-significantly higher than in unrelated pairs.

This chain connects TRBV7-9 to TRBJ2-5, with 11 nucleotides matching TRBD2. Input material: blood. This receptor was taken from a boy younger than 10 in good health. The CDR3 here is CASSLTSGSLWETQYF. The CDR3 DNA reads as TGTGCCAGCAGCTTAACTAGCGGGAGTCTCTGGGAGACCCAGTACTTC.